Following are 26 T cell receptor beta chains from one sample sequenced in a study of CD8 T cells in ankylosing spondylitis. TCRdb ran MiXCR on the 5' RACE reads and lists one entry per CDR3 protein. The sample consists of 450,000 or so distinct CDR3 sequences, roughly 27% of them appearing once. The study's findings and limits: Ankylosing spondylitis blood appeared to carry a characteristic TCR beta motif of roughly eight highly homologous variants.

The antigens for these receptors are not known. The sample comprised blood, either unsorted or a sorted T cell fraction (not recorded which). Source of these receptors: a male donor with ankylosing spondylitis.

The chain has TRBV5-1 and TRBJ2-3; D may be TRBD2 (6 bases). The V gene's germline CDR1 is SGHRS and CDR2 YFSETQ. This CDR3 has 15 residues. V was pared by 5 bases and J by 0 bases, with 13 bases between. The CDR3 protein is CASRFLAVSTDTQYF. In nucleotides, the CDR3 is TGCGCCAGCAGATTTTTAGCGGTTAGCACAGATACGCAGTATTTT. Combining the CDR3 with reference TRBV5-1 and TRBJ2-3 gives the whole variable domain KAGVTQTPRYLIKTRGQQVTLSCSPISGHRSVSWYQQTPGQGLQFLFEYFSETQRNKGNFPGRFSGRQFSNSRSEMNVSTLELGDSALYLCASRFLAVSTDTQYFGPGTRLTVL.

This clonotype came up a few times. The rearrangement joins TRBV21-1 to TRBJ1-4. TRBV21-1 is deemed a pseudogene. There are 17 residues in the CDR3. The CDR3 DNA reads TGTGCCAGCAGCAAAGGCGGGGGCCTTCCGCGGCGTGAAAAACTGTTTTTT. Translation: CASSKGGGLPRREKLFF.

This clonotype was observed a handful of times. Likely a read error: the CDR3 ends without its conserved phenylalanine or tryptophan. It is unclear where the CDR3 begins or ends on the DNA, so no DNA is shown, and the CDR3 is as TCRdb lists it. This sequence joins TRBV2 and TRBJ1-5; TRBD1 is the table's D call, not checked against the DNA. Germline V gene data show CDR1 as SNHLY and CDR2 as FYNNEI. The CDR3 sequence runs 15 residues, both termini included. CDR3 sequence: CASLSGGSNQPQHFG.

This sequence joins TRBV25-1 and TRBJ1-2, with D unclear. The CDR3 consists of 13 residues. From germline, CDR1 is MGHDK and CDR2 SYGVNS. V was shortened by 10 bases and J by 5 bases, with 17 bases between the two germline ends. In DNA form, the CDR3 reads TGTGCCACCCCCGGAAACTTCCTATATGGCTACACCTTC. This sequence encodes CATPGNFLYGYTF.

This clonotype was seen a handful of times. CDR3 DNA: TGTGCCTGGAATATGGCTTTCTTT. Translating it yields CAWNMAFF. The chain is built from TRBV30 and TRBJ1-1; no clear D gene. Trimming took 4 bases from V and 11 from J, leaving 5 bases between them. CDR1 GTSNPN and CDR2 SVGIG come from the germline V gene (reference sequence). There are 8 residues in the CDR3.

This clonotype was found many times. CDR3 protein: CASSFRGGNTGELFF. The DNA for the CDR3 is TGTGCCAGCAGTTTTCGGGGGGGGAACACCGGGGAGCTGTTTTTT. The genes are TRBV12-3 or TRBV12-4 and TRBJ2-2; 8 bases are shared with TRBD2. After removal of 3 bases from V and 1 base from J, the junction contained 1 base not matched to a gene. The length of the CDR3 is 15 residues.

The chain has TRBV10-2 and TRBJ2-7; D possibly corresponds to TRBD2 (6 bases). V was shortened by 0 bases and J by 0 bases, with 12 bases between the two germline ends. The CDR3 loop spans 16 amino acids. Germline V gene sequence: CDR1 WSHSY, CDR2 SAAADI. This CDR3 reads CASSESGSGLSYEQYV. Written as DNA, the CDR3 is TGCGCCAGCAGTGAGTCGGGTAGCGGACTCTCCTACGAGCAGTACGTC.

This clonotype was recorded a few times. The chain employs TRBV4-1 and TRBJ1-5; 7 bases line up with TRBD1. There are 18 residues in the CDR3. CDR1 and CDR2 from the germline V gene are MGHRA and YSYEKL. The V gene end was trimmed by 1 base and the J gene end by 1 base; junction bases not matched to a gene: 10. CDR3 loop: CASSQVGLKGGSNQPQHF. DNA of the CDR3: TGCGCCAGCAGCCAAGTGGGTCTGAAAGGGGGCAGCAATCAGCCCCAGCATTTT.

This clonotype has more than one count but fewer than ten. The chain has TRBV5-1 and TRBJ2-1, with 7 bases identical to TRBD1. Germline assignment: CDR1 SGHRS and CDR2 YFSETQ. V dropped 4 bases and J dropped 9; count of bases not matched to a gene: 7. The CDR3 loop spans 13 amino acids. The CDR3 region is CASSPRQGGEQFF. CDR3 nucleotide sequence: TGCGCCAGCAGCCCCCGACAGGGCGGTGAGCAGTTCTTC.

The chain uses TRBV28 and TRBJ1-5; D is unresolved. Trimming cost V 6 bases and J 0 bases, with 9 bases left between them. The CDR3 totals 14 residues. The germline CDR1 and CDR2 sequences are MDHEN and SYDVKM. CDR3 nucleotide sequence: TGTGCCAGCAGGCTGGGGATTAGCAATCAGCCCCAGCATTTT. It encodes CASRLGISNQPQHF.

The rearrangement uses TRBV29-1 and TRBJ1-1; no definite D call. The CDR3 runs to 12 residues. Germline CDR1 reads SQVTM; CDR2 reads ANQGSEA. V lost 6 bases, J lost 1 base, and 9 bases lay in between. CDR3 in DNA: TGCAGCGTGACGGTGGCGAACACTGAAGCTTTCTTT. This gives the protein CSVTVANTEAFF.

The J gene is TRBJ2-7, the V gene TRBV10-3; D unresolved. The CDR3 is 15 amino acids. Germline CDR1 ENHRY, CDR2 SYGVKD. The V and J ends lost 3 bases and 7 bases respectively, with 19 bases between them. CDR3 sequence: CAISDSDRTRMEQYF. CDR3 DNA: TGTGCCATCAGTGACTCAGACCGAACTCGCATGGAGCAGTACTTC.

CDR3 bases: TGTGCCAGCAGCTTAGCAGGGGGCACGAAGACCCAGTACTTC. This sequence encodes CASSLAGGTKTQYF. The chain joins TRBV7-9 to TRBJ2-5; 7 bases align to TRBD1. This CDR3 region has 14 residues. The trim removed 0 bases at V and 6 bases at J, leaving 4 bases unmatched. The germline V gene encodes CDR1 SEHNR and CDR2 FQNEAQ (reference sequence).

The sample holds a few counts of this clonotype. The chain recombines TRBV9 with TRBJ2-2; the D gene is possibly TRBD1 (5 bases). The V gene lost 4 bases and the J gene lost 4 bases, with 14 bases spanning the gap. Germline CDR1 and CDR2: SGDLS and YYNGEE. This CDR3 region has 15 residues. This CDR3 reads CASSIGATSTGELFF. The CDR3 DNA reads as TGTGCCAGCAGCATAGGGGCCACGAGCACCGGGGAGCTGTTTTTT.

This rearrangement joins TRBV18 to TRBJ1-1, with D possibly matching TRBD1 (5 bases). Germline V gene lookup returns CDR1 KGHSH and CDR2 LQKENI. CDR3 length: 15 amino acids. V was clipped by 0 bases and J by 1 base, with 9 bases between them. CDR3 in amino acids: CASSPPSRENTEAFF. The CDR3 coding sequence is TGTGCCAGCTCACCACCGTCCAGGGAGAACACTGAAGCTTTCTTT.

The chain couples TRBV27 to TRBJ2-6; the D is unclear. Germline loops: CDR1 MNHEY, CDR2 SMNVEV (reference sequence). The CDR3 is made up of 15 amino acids. V lost 5 bases and J lost 2, with 10 bases in between. In DNA, the CDR3 is TGTGCCAGCAGTCCCCCTTTTACTGGGGCCAACGTCCTGACTTTC. This translates into CASSPPFTGANVLTF. Supplemented by reference TRBV27 and TRBJ2-6, the full variable domain reads EAQVTQNPRYLITVTGKKLTVTCSQNMNHEYMSWYRQDPGLGLRQIYYSMNVEVTDKGDVPEGYKVSRKEKRNFPLILESPSPNQTSLYFCASSPPFTGANVLTFGAGSRLTVL.

The chain recombines TRBV20-1 with TRBJ2-1; D is possibly TRBD2 (5 bases). The CDR3 length is 13 residues. Trimming removed 5 bases from V and 4 bases from J, with 12 bases in between. Germline-derived CDR1 and CDR2 are DFQATT and SNEGSKA (reference sequence). In nucleotides, the CDR3 is TGCAGTGCTGGGAGATCGGAATACAATGAGCAGTTCTTC. Protein product: CSAGRSEYNEQFF.

This chain uses TRBV5-6 with TRBJ2-2, with D unclear. CDR1 and CDR2 (germline): SGHDT, YYEEEE. The CDR3 contains 16 residues. The ends were cut back, 2 bases at V and 1 base at J, with 12 bases in the middle. Here the CDR3 DNA reads TGTGCCAGCAGCTTCTTCCAGCGCTTGAACACCGGGGAGCTGTTTTTT. Encoded protein: CASSFFQRLNTGELFF.

This clonotype was counted a few times. This sequence joins TRBV6-5 and TRBJ2-2; 12 bases are a match to TRBD2. CDR1 and CDR2 (germline): MNHEY, SVGAGI. The CDR3 has 19 residues. The V gene end was trimmed by 2 bases and the J gene end by 7 bases; junction bases not matched to a gene: 14. The CDR3 DNA follows: TGTGCCAGCAGTTACGGGGCTAGCGGGAGGGCCGCGAAAATCGGGGAGCTGTTTTTT. Protein sequence: CASSYGASGRAAKIGELFF.

This clonotype was detected only a few times. The chain employs TRBV11-1 and TRBJ2-1, with 9 bases identical to TRBD2. The ends lost 6 bases at V and 4 bases at J; junction bases unmatched: 16. The germline V gene encodes CDR1 SGHAT and CDR2 FQDESV (reference sequence). The CDR3 totals 18 residues. The CDR3 here is CASRPRLLAGAEYNEQFF. The DNA for the CDR3 is TGTGCCAGCAGACCAAGACTCTTAGCGGGAGCGGAGTACAATGAGCAGTTCTTC.

The rearrangement joins TRBV12-3 or TRBV12-4 to TRBJ1-1; the D is unclear. There are 13 residues in the CDR3. Trimming removed 6 bases at V and 7 bases at J, with 15 bases between. In DNA, the CDR3 is TGTGCCAGCAGCCCCTACCAGCCCAATGAAGCTTTCTTT. Amino acids: CASSPYQPNEAFF.

This clonotype has a count of ten or more. The rearrangement joins TRBV12-3 or TRBV12-4 to TRBJ2-4; D gene ambiguous. V dropped 1 base and J dropped 5 bases, with 9 bases sitting between them. The CDR3 has 14 amino acids. CDR3 coding DNA: TGTGCCAGCAGTTTAGTTCCAGGAGAAAACATTCAGTACTTC. It is translated as CASSLVPGENIQYF.

The V gene is TRBV2, the J gene TRBJ1-2, with a possible D match to TRBD1 (6 bases). The germline V and J ends were trimmed by 7 bases and 0 bases, with 12 bases remaining between them. Germline V gives CDR1 SNHLY, CDR2 FYNNEI. The CDR3 runs to 14 residues. The DNA of the CDR3 is TGTGCCAGCACACGGACAGCCTCTAACTATGGCTACACCTTC. Amino acids: CASTRTASNYGYTF.

J is TRBJ2-1 and V is TRBV11-2; 14 positions match TRBD2. From germline, CDR1 is SGHAT and CDR2 FQNNGV. The ends lost 3 bases at V and 10 bases at J; junction bases unmatched: 5. The CDR3 totals 15 residues. CDR3 loop: CASSFGLAGGWEQFF. CDR3 coding DNA: TGTGCCAGCAGCTTTGGACTAGCGGGAGGATGGGAGCAGTTCTTC.

In its sample, this clonotype was seen a few times. J is TRBJ2-7 and V is TRBV5-1; 7 bases map to TRBD1. CDR1 and CDR2 (germline): SGHRS, YFSETQ. Germline trimming cut 0 bases from V and 7 bases from J; bases unmatched to any gene: 10. The CDR3 covers 15 residues. CDR3 coding DNA: TGCGCCAGCAGCTTGGTCGGAAGACAGGGAGAAGAGCAGTACTTC. This translates into CASSLVGRQGEEQYF.

This clonotype was picked up a small number of times. The chain couples TRBV5-1 to TRBJ2-7; D is perhaps TRBD1 (6 bases). The CDR3 totals 14 residues. V lost 4 bases to trimming and J lost 2 bases, with 13 bases between them. Germline values: CDR1 SGHRS, CDR2 YFSETQ. The CDR3 bases are TGCGCCAGCAGCACACAGGGCCTTACCTACGAGCAGTACTTC. This gives the protein CASSTQGLTYEQYF.